A selection of T cell receptor beta chains follows, all from one sample in a study of blood T cell repertoires in COVID-19. Sequencing was performed with immunoSEQ multiplex PCR; in TCRdb, only in-frame clones are kept and a portion is missing. This table holds more than 110,000 clones, under 85% found once. Sequencing used peripheral blood. The origin of the receptors is an elderly woman in a cohort sampled during active or convalescent COVID-19. Both conserved end residues are part of each CDR3. The order of the fields is V gene, D gene, clone size, J gene, CDR3 protein, CDR3 DNA. D genes are given only for firm matches. Some rows mark clone size as missing; the rest say once, few, many or name a class of expanded clone.

>TRBV5-1|NA|NA|TRBJ1-3
CASSFVGLTVGNTIYF
TGCGCCAGCAGCTTCGTGGGACTGACGGTTGGGAACACCATATATTTT
>TRBV7-2|NA|once|TRBJ1-2
CASSLGGVTVGYTF
TGTGCCAGCAGCTTGGGGGGGGTTACGGTTGGCTACACCTTC
>TRBV5-6|TRBD1|once|TRBJ1-6
CASREGTGGSPLHF
TGTGCCAGCAGGGAGGGAACAGGGGGATCACCCCTCCACTTT
>TRBV27|TRBD2|NA|TRBJ2-7
CASSGRTSGGYEQYF
TGTGCCAGCAGTGGACGGACTAGCGGGGGGTACGAGCAGTACTTC
>TRBV18|TRBD1|NA|TRBJ2-5
CASSDGQGAETQYF
TGTGCCAGCTCAGACGGACAGGGTGCGGAGACCCAGTACTTC
>TRBV19|NA|NA|TRBJ2-5
CASSITHRETQYF
TGTGCCAGTAGTATAACCCACAGGGAGACCCAGTACTTC
>TRBV5-5|NA|NA|TRBJ2-3
CASSLFPGVNTDTQYF
TGTGCCAGCAGCTTGTTTCCAGGGGTAAACACAGATACGCAGTATTTT
>TRBV2|NA|NA|TRBJ1-6
CASGAVRSSYNSPLHF
TGTGCCAGTGGGGCGGTTCGGAGCTCCTATAATTCACCCCTCCACTTT
>TRBV11-2|NA|NA|TRBJ1-4
CASGARDSNEKLFF
TGTGCCAGCGGAGCCCGGGATTCTAATGAAAAACTGTTTTTT
>TRBV19|TRBD2|NA|TRBJ2-3
CASSREGGRILTDTQYF
TGTGCCAGTAGTCGGGAGGGGGGGCGCATCTTGACAGATACGCAGTATTTT
>TRBV11-1|NA|once|TRBJ1-1
CASSFAQGNTEAFF
TGTGCCAGCAGCTTCGCTCAGGGTAACACTGAAGCTTTCTTT
>TRBV6-1|TRBD2|NA|TRBJ2-3
CASSDINGGAPDTQYF
TGTGCCAGCAGTGATATCAACGGGGGGGCACCAGATACGCAGTATTTT
>TRBV5-1|NA|NA|TRBJ1-1
CASSSRDKNTEAFF
TGCGCCAGCAGCTCCCGGGACAAGAACACTGAAGCTTTCTTT
>TRBV30|TRBD1|NA|TRBJ2-7
CAWSVPGTGPIRREQYF
TGTGCCTGGAGTGTACCCGGGACAGGGCCCATTCGGAGGGAGCAGTACTTC
>TRBV5-1|TRBD1|NA|TRBJ1-6
CASSSGTGAGSYNSPLHF
TGCGCCAGCAGCTCCGGGACAGGGGCAGGCTCCTATAATTCACCCCTCCACTTT
>TRBV11-2|NA|NA|TRBJ1-5
CASSFEGLGNQPQHF
TGTGCCAGCAGCTTCGAGGGTCTAGGCAATCAGCCCCAGCATTTT
>TRBV10-3|TRBD2|NA|TRBJ2-1
CAISESKRGGLSHEQFF
TGTGCCATCAGTGAGTCGAAACGGGGGGGCCTTTCCCATGAGCAGTTCTTC
>TRBV5-4|TRBD2|NA|TRBJ2-3
CASSSGTSGGDTQYF
TGTGCCAGCAGCAGTGGGACTAGCGGGGGTGATACGCAGTATTTT
>TRBV29-1|NA|NA|TRBJ2-3
CSVVKGQPGTDTQYF
TGCAGCGTTGTAAAAGGGCAGCCGGGGACAGATACGCAGTATTTT
>TRBV6-6|NA|NA|TRBJ1-2
CATLSGIYGYTF
TGTGCCACCTTATCGGGGATTTATGGCTACACCTTC
>TRBV5-1|NA|NA|TRBJ2-7
CASRSDPGSPYEQYF
TGCGCCAGCAGGTCCGATCCAGGGTCCCCCTACGAGCAGTACTTC
>TRBV5-1|TRBD1|once|TRBJ1-4
CASSLGLPGQGANEKLFF
TGCGCCAGCAGCTTGGGCCTACCCGGACAGGGGGCTAATGAAAAACTGTTTTTT
>TRBV19|NA|few|TRBJ1-1
CASSIVPQGNTEAFF
TGTGCCAGTAGTATTGTCCCACAGGGGAACACTGAAGCTTTCTTT
>TRBV24-1|NA|once|TRBJ2-3
CATSDSWGGPPDTQYF
TGTGCCACCAGTGATTCTTGGGGCGGTCCGCCAGATACGCAGTATTTT
>TRBV30|NA|few|TRBJ1-4
CAWSVPGSLNEKLFF
TGTGCCTGGAGTGTACCGGGTAGCCTTAATGAAAAACTGTTTTTT
>TRBV5-1|TRBD2|once|TRBJ2-1
CASSSSGVAFNEQFF
TGCGCCAGCAGCTCTAGCGGGGTCGCTTTCAATGAGCAGTTCTTC
>TRBV11-1|TRBD1|NA|TRBJ1-1
CASSPRDRGITEAFF
TGTGCCAGCAGCCCCCGGGACAGGGGGATCACTGAAGCTTTCTTT
>TRBV11-3|NA|NA|TRBJ2-6
CASSLGGSGANVLTF
TGTGCCAGCAGCTTAGGCGGTTCTGGGGCCAACGTCCTGACTTTC